The rows below give T cell receptor beta chains drawn from one sample of a study of T cell responses to AZD1222 COVID-19 vaccine. The repertoire was sequenced with immunoSEQ multiplex PCR; TCRdb's copy has only in-frame clones and lacks some. The sample records some 130,000 clones, roughly 93% being singletons. Specimen: peripheral blood, collected on day 0 of AZD1222 vaccination. Receptors were obtained from an adult in good health. CDR3s include the opening cysteine and the closing phenylalanine or tryptophan. Fields, in order: V gene, J gene, clone size, CDR3 protein. Clone size is stated in some rows and not others, as once, few, many or a class when expanded.

TRBV6-6	TRBJ1-5	NA	CASSHRGSNQPQHF
TRBV5-1	TRBJ2-7	NA	CASSVPTETYEQYF
TRBV27	TRBJ1-1	NA	CASSFGGHGTEAFF
TRBV21-1	TRBJ1-4	NA	CASSKVYRQFATNEKLFF
TRBV5-1	TRBJ1-5	NA	CASSLVSGEQPQHF
TRBV3-1/TRBV3-2	TRBJ2-5	NA	CASSQKLAGKTQYF
TRBV5-1	TRBJ2-1	NA	CASSFSSFYNEQFF
TRBV6-5	TRBJ2-2	NA	CASMASNTGELFF
TRBV5-1	TRBJ1-2	once	CASSLEGTGGGYTF
TRBV15	TRBJ1-5	NA	CATSSGGGGSNQPQHF
TRBV19	TRBJ2-7	NA	CASSMVAGTSYEQYF
TRBV21-1	TRBJ1-6	NA	CASSTREGSGTGGGGNSPLHF
TRBV11-1	TRBJ1-6	NA	CASSGTGSNSPLHF
TRBV5-1	TRBJ1-2	few	CASSYGQGSGGYTF
TRBV5-1	TRBJ1-1	NA	CASSYLGTEAFF
TRBV2	TRBJ1-1	NA	CASSDGTGATEAFF
TRBV11-2	TRBJ2-7	NA	CASSFFQGQGMTPYEQYF
TRBV30	TRBJ2-1	once	CAWSPRPSSYNEQFF
TRBV6-1	TRBJ2-7	NA	CASSVARGGEQYF
TRBV7-6	TRBJ1-6	NA	CASSLDTGSYNSPLHF
TRBV7-6	TRBJ2-3	NA	CASSFWTSGGTDTQYF
TRBV2	TRBJ1-2	NA	CASRTLGEALKRYGYTF
TRBV28	TRBJ1-1	NA	CASSRPGGDTEAFF
TRBV12-5	TRBJ1-5	NA	CASGLVPGQGITTQHF
TRBV30	TRBJ1-1	NA	CAYGHNTEAFF
TRBV5-1	TRBJ2-3	NA	CASSLGGRDTQYF
TRBV29-1	TRBJ1-2	NA	CSVRIQGRDGYTF
TRBV7-2	TRBJ1-2	NA	CASSRDRGYGYTF
TRBV18	TRBJ2-3	NA	CASSPLSGTGGADTQYF
TRBV19	TRBJ2-5	NA	CASRPEGHQETQYF
TRBV7-9	TRBJ2-1	once	CASSPWRGGSWHEQFF
TRBV27	TRBJ2-7	NA	CASSSPGGGLNEQYF
TRBV6-6	TRBJ1-2	NA	CASRDRGSDYGYTF
TRBV18	TRBJ1-1	NA	CASSLQGLDTEAFF
TRBV2	TRBJ1-2	NA	CASSLDRGANYGYTF
TRBV29-1	TRBJ2-3	NA	CSVEGDTQYF
TRBV15	TRBJ1-2	once	CATSSPHGTGGWNIF
TRBV3-1/TRBV3-2	TRBJ1-1	NA	CASSQATTEAFF
TRBV5-6	TRBJ2-1	NA	CASSSRQGGGYNEQFF
TRBV19	TRBJ2-1	NA	CASSLRGEVYNEQFF
TRBV19	TRBJ1-1	NA	CASSVSGRRNTEAFF
TRBV7-9	TRBJ2-7	NA	CASSFLTGPYEQYF